The clone carrying this TCR beta chain was observed many times. Its antigen is currently unknown. The lymph nodes were axillary draining lymph nodes from breast cancer patients. This CDR3 spans 14 amino acids. V shed 4 bases and J shed 1 base, with 9 bases lying between them. Germline CDR1 reads SGHRS; CDR2 reads YFSETQ. A single record per CDR3 protein comes from TCRdb applying MiXCR to the multiplex PCR reads. The repertoire includes some 130,000 distinct CDR3 sequences, 20% to 25% of them detected once, and roughly 2.2% sits in the top ten. This entry is derived from a study of breast tumors, draining lymph nodes, adjacent tissues. Notes on the study in general: Data fit most tumor T cells coming from lymph node, expanding in tumor. Tumor repertoires ranked between lymph nodes and nontumor tissue in diversity, with V and J gene preferences. That most tumor T cells come from lymph nodes remained unproven.

The sequence derives from a female donor with breast cancer. Some clones in this sample may be carry-over from other donors' samples. Specimen: axillary lymph node tissue. V usage is TRBV5-1 and J usage is TRBJ2-1, with D perhaps TRBD1 (5 bases). The CDR3, as DNA: TGCGCCAGCAGCCTGGGGCTGTCCTACAATGAGCAGTTCTTC. Its translation is CASSLGLSYNEQFF.